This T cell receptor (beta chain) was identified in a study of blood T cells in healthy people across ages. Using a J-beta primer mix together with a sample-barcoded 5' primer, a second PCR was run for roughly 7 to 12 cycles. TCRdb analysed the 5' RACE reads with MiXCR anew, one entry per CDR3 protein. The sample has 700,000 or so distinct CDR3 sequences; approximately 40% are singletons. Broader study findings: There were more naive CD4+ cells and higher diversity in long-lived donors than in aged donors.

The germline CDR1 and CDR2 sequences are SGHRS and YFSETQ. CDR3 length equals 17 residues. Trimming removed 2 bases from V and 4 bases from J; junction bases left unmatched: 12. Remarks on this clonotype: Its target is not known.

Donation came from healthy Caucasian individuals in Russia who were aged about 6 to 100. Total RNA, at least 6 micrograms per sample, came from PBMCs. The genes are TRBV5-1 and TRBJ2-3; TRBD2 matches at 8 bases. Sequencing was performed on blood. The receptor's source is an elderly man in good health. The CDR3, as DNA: TGCGCCAGCAGCTTCGGACCCAGCGGGAGTGCGGCAGATACGCAGTATTTT. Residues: CASSFGPSGSAADTQYF.